This T cell receptor (beta chain) was sequenced during a study of blood T cell repertoires in COVID-19. Study overall: COVID-19 samples from acute and convalescent phases originated in the United States, Italy and Spain.

This CDR3 has 14 residues. Germline CDR1 and CDR2: GTSNPN and SVGIG (reference sequence). V shed 3 bases, J shed 7 bases, and the junction held 10 bases outside the gene matches. Individuals drawn from 24 US areas were about 18 to 95 years old. Symptom resolution, clearance, or two negative PCRs marked donors in Cohort 3 as recovered. Only one count was recorded for this clone. Some clones are missing from TCRdb's copy, which holds only in-frame ones; the method was immunoSEQ multiplex PCR. The table records approximately 450,000 clones, around 89% of them present only once. Sequenced material: PBMCs or T cells enriched from blood (not recorded which). The sequence was obtained from a man under 40 who had recovered from COVID-19. The rearrangement uses TRBV30 and TRBJ2-7; 9 positions agree with TRBD1. CDR3 amino acids: CAWRAQGAMGEQYF. The CDR3 nucleotides are TGTGCCTGGAGGGCACAGGGGGCAATGGGTGAGCAGTACTTC.